The present T cell receptor beta chain was sequenced within a study of OX40 agonist ivuxolimab in advanced cancers. Germline CDR1 is SGHNT and CDR2 is YYREEE (reference sequence). V shed 4 bases, J shed 7 bases, and the junction held 6 bases outside the gene matches. This CDR3 spans 13 amino acids. Study observations and caveats: At doses 0.1 to 3.0 mg/kg, CD4+ and CD8+ clones expanded. Several nonresponders also turned out to have low normalized T-cell clonal expansion. CD4+ T cells averaged fewer expanded clones than CD8+ T cells.

Libraries were prepared by immunoSEQ multiplex PCR; TCRdb keeps only in-frame clonotypes and omits some of them. The data hold 50,000 to 75,000 clones, with 70% to 90% observed a single time. With regard to this clone: The antigen is not known.

This receptor was obtained from an adult with an advanced solid tumor such as melanoma, head and neck, liver or kidney cancer. The sample was CD4+ or CD8+ T cells sorted from blood, taken in a trial of the OX40 agonist ivuxolimab. The chain couples TRBV5-4 to TRBJ2-7, with TRBD1 matching over 9 bases. This CDR3 reads CASSLGTGWEQYF. CDR3 coding DNA: TGTGCCAGCAGCCTCGGGACAGGGTGGGAGCAGTACTTC.